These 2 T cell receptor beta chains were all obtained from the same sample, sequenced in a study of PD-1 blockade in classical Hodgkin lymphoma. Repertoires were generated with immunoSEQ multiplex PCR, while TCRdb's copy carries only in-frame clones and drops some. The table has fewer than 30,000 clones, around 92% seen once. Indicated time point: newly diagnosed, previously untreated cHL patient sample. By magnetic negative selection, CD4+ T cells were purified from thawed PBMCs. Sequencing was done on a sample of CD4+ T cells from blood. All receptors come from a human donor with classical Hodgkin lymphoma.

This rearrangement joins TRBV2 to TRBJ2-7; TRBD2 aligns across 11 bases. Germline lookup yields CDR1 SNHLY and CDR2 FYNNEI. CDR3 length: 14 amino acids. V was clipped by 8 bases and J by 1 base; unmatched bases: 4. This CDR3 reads CASRGLAGSYEQYF. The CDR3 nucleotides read TGTGCCAGCCGAGGACTAGCGGGTTCCTACGAGCAGTACTTC. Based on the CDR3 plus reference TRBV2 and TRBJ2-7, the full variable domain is EPEVTQTPSHQVTQMGQEVILRCVPISNHLYFYWYRQILGQKVEFLVSFYNNEISEKSEIFDDQFSVERPDGSNFTLKIRSTKLEDSAMYFCASRGLAGSYEQYFGPGTRLTVT.

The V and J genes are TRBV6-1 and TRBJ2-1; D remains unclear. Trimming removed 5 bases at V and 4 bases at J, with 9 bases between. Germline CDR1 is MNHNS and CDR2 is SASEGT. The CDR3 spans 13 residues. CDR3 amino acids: CASSRTGYNEQFF. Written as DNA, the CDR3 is TGTGCCAGCAGTCGAACTGGGTACAATGAGCAGTTCTTC.